The 21 T cell receptor beta chains presented below share a single source sample, sequenced in a study of T cells in Graves' hyperthyroidism and ophthalmopathy. Template material for amplifying TCR beta CDR3 regions consisted of RNA transcripts. TCR CDR3 underwent first-round RT-PCR with the HTBI primer set. TCRdb called the multiplex PCR reads again in MiXCR, with one record for every CDR3 protein. Of 380,000 or so distinct CDR3 sequences in the sample, roughly 13% were seen once. What was sequenced was blood. The receptors come from a woman younger than 45 with Graves' hyperthyroidism.

V gene TRBV18 combines with J gene TRBJ2-1, with D perhaps matching TRBD1 (6 bases). The germline V gene has CDR1 KGHSH and CDR2 LQKENI. The CDR3 loop spans 15 amino acids. V lost 6 bases and J lost 4, with 16 bases in between. This chain's CDR3 is CASSSGHAIYNEQFF. The DNA of the CDR3 is TGTGCCAGCTCGTCGGGACACGCCATTTACAATGAGCAGTTCTTC. Supplemented by reference TRBV18 and TRBJ2-1, the full variable domain reads NAGVMQNPRHLVRRRGQEARLRCSPMKGHSHVYWYRQLPEEGLKFMVYLQKENIIDESGMPKERFSAEFPKEGPSILRIQQVVRGDSAAYFCASSSGHAIYNEQFFGPGTRLTVL.

CDR3 loop: CASSVDPTRGYTF. DNA of the CDR3: TGTGCCAGCAGCGTAGATCCCACGCGAGGCTACACCTTC. The chain combines TRBV9 with TRBJ1-2; D uncertain. Trimming pared 0 bases from V and 8 bases from J, leaving 11 bases between. The CDR3 loop spans 13 amino acids. Germline CDR1 and CDR2: SGDLS and YYNGEE. Combining the CDR3 with reference TRBV9 and TRBJ1-2 gives the whole variable domain DSGVTQTPKHLITATGQRVTLRCSPRSGDLSVYWYQQSLDQGLQFLIQYYNGEERAKGNILERFSAQQFPDLHSELNLSSLELGDSALYFCASSVDPTRGYTFGSGTRLTVV.

This chain uses TRBV29-1 with TRBJ2-1; 8 nucleotides line up with TRBD2. Germline values: CDR1 SQVTM, CDR2 ANQGSEA. After removal of 8 bases from V and 6 bases from J, the junction contained 18 bases not matched to a gene. The CDR3 sequence is 16 residues long. Here the CDR3 DNA reads TGCAGCTACCCCAGGTGGGAGGGACTAGTCGGCAATGAGCAGTTCTTC. Translated: CSYPRWEGLVGNEQFF.

Only a few counts were recorded for this clonotype. The chain uses TRBV3-1 and TRBJ2-1; D is unresolved. CDR1 LGHDT and CDR2 YNNKEL come from the germline V gene (reference sequence). Deletions cut 0 bases from V and 2 bases from J, with 8 bases between. The CDR3 totals 15 residues. This CDR3 is CASSQDLVTYNEQFF. The CDR3 DNA follows: TGTGCCAGCAGCCAAGACTTGGTAACCTACAATGAGCAGTTCTTC.

This chain uses TRBV20-1 with TRBJ2-7, with a weak D call TRBD2 (5 bases). The closer fit of TRBJ2-1 to the DNA end suggests the J call may be wrong. In germline, CDR1 is DFQATT, CDR2 SNEGSKA (reference sequence). The CDR3 covers 12 residues. This CDR3 reads CSAVRGPYEQFF. The CDR3, as DNA: TGCAGTGCTGTCCGGGGTCCCTACGAGCAGTTCTTC.

This clonotype was observed at least ten times. The rearrangement links TRBV11-1 to TRBJ2-3; the match to TRBD2 covers 14 bases. CDR1 SGHAT and CDR2 FQDESV come from the germline V gene (reference sequence). The CDR3 is made up of 21 amino acids. With 2 bases clipped from V and 8 bases from J, the junction kept 21 bases outside the gene matches. The CDR3 DNA reads as TGTGCCAGCAGCTTAATGGATACCGGGACTAGCGGGAGAAGTAGGTTGGTTACGCAGTATTTT. It yields the protein CASSLMDTGTSGRSRLVTQYF.

This clonotype was detected many times. The chain uses TRBV12-3 or TRBV12-4 and TRBJ2-5; TRBD1 is a possible D gene (5 bases). Trimming stripped 5 bases from V and 5 bases from J, with 15 bases between. This CDR3 is 14 amino acids long. CDR3 sequence (DNA): TGTGCCAGCAGTCCGGCGGCAGGGCGGGAGACCCAGTACTTC. It encodes CASSPAAGRETQYF.

This clonotype was counted ten times or more. The chain recombines TRBV9 with TRBJ1-1; 7 bases map to TRBD1. Germline CDR1 and CDR2: SGDLS and YYNGEE. V was pared by 4 bases and J by 1 base, with 7 bases of the junction left unmatched. CDR3 length equals 15 residues. This chain's CDR3 is CASSRTGTANTEAFF. CDR3 DNA sequence: TGTGCCAGCAGCAGAACCGGGACAGCGAACACTGAAGCTTTCTTT.

The gene calls are TRBV20-1 and TRBJ2-2; D gene uncertain. The CDR3 has 14 residues. Germline loops: CDR1 DFQATT, CDR2 SNEGSKA (reference sequence). V was shortened by 1 base and J by 2 bases, with 8 bases between the two germline ends. The CDR3 spells CSARVVQNTGELFF. The CDR3 DNA reads TGCAGTGCTAGAGTCGTGCAAAACACCGGGGAGCTGTTTTTT.

The chain combines TRBV27 with TRBJ2-5, with 8 bases identical to TRBD2. J gave up 3 bases and V 5 bases, and 14 bases lay outside the gene matches. The germline gives CDR1 MNHEY, CDR2 SMNVEV (reference sequence). This CDR3 has 17 residues. The CDR3 is CASSPFPIAGSEETQYF. The DNA of the CDR3 is TGTGCCAGCAGTCCGTTCCCCATAGCGGGATCAGAAGAGACCCAGTACTTC.

A few counts support this clonotype. The V and J genes are TRBV6-1 and TRBJ1-6; 7 bases fit TRBD1. Germline CDR1 reads MNHNS; CDR2 reads SASEGT. V shed 1 base, J shed 14 bases, and the junction held 8 bases outside the gene matches. This CDR3 spans 14 amino acids. DNA of the CDR3: TGTGCCAGCAGTGAAGGGGACAGAGCGTCGGCCCTCCACTTT. This encodes CASSEGDRASALHF.

Concerning this clonotype: A much larger clone sits a single nucleotide away, making a read error possible. The rearrangement links TRBV28 to TRBJ1-2, with unresolved D. The length of the CDR3 is 12 residues. V was pared by 5 bases and J by 10 bases, with 14 bases between. Germline lookup yields CDR1 MDHEN and CDR2 SYDVKM. The CDR3 reads CASSDAGLDYTF. The CDR3 DNA reads TGTGCCAGCAGTGACGCCGGACTTGACTACACCTTC.

CDR3 in DNA: TGTGCCAGCAGGCCTCGTGACCGCAATGAGCAGTTCTTC. Protein: CASRPRDRNEQFF. This chain uses TRBV6-1 with TRBJ2-1, with D unclear. The CDR3 has 13 amino acids. The germline V gene has CDR1 MNHNS and CDR2 SASEGT. Trimming removed 6 bases from V and 6 bases from J, with 12 bases in between.

This clonotype occurred many times. The rearrangement joins TRBV2 to TRBJ2-7; D not certain. The CDR3 runs 15 residues. Per the germline V gene, CDR1 is SNHLY and CDR2 is FYNNEI. Trimming pared 1 base from V and 9 bases from J, leaving 19 bases between. The CDR3 DNA follows: TGTGCCAGCAGTGAAGTAGCAGCGTCATCAGCTCGGCAGTACTTC. The encoded protein is CASSEVAASSARQYF.

The V gene is TRBV20-1, the J gene TRBJ1-4; no clear D gene. CDR3 size: 15 residues. V was pared by 3 bases and J by 0 bases, with 11 bases between. Germline values: CDR1 DFQATT, CDR2 SNEGSKA (reference sequence). The chain's CDR3 is CSARAEGATNEKLFF. CDR3 nucleotides: TGCAGTGCTAGGGCGGAGGGTGCAACTAATGAAAAACTGTTTTTT.

This clonotype came up many times. CDR3 sequence reads: CSATTGGSSYEQYF. The CDR3 DNA follows: TGCAGCGCTACAACTGGCGGGAGCTCCTACGAGCAGTACTTC. The rearrangement joins TRBV29-1 to TRBJ2-7; 7 bases align to TRBD2. Germline assignment: CDR1 SQVTM and CDR2 ANQGSEA. CDR3 size: 14 residues. The V and J ends lost 7 bases and 0 bases, in that order; junction bases with no gene match: 9.

The gene calls are TRBV7-9 and TRBJ2-1, with D possibly being TRBD1 or TRBD2 (5 bases each). V shed 3 bases and J shed 8 bases, with 8 bases lying between them. The CDR3 is made up of 12 amino acids. Germline CDR1 and CDR2: SEHNR and FQNEAQ (reference sequence). CDR3 amino acids: CASSFTGHEQFF. CDR3 DNA sequence: TGTGCCAGCAGCTTCACGGGGCATGAGCAGTTCTTC.

This clonotype was detected only a few times. The gene calls are TRBV20-1 and TRBJ2-6; D unclear. Per germline, CDR1 DFQATT and CDR2 SNEGSKA (reference sequence). The V gene lost 1 base and the J gene lost 0 bases, with 7 bases spanning the gap. The CDR3 sequence is 15 residues long. CDR3: CSARGAVSGANVLTF. The CDR3, as DNA: TGCAGTGCTAGAGGGGCAGTCTCTGGGGCCAACGTCCTGACTTTC.

This clonotype was detected ten times or more. The chain couples TRBV6-2 or TRBV6-3 to TRBJ2-1; D is perhaps TRBD2 (6 bases). The CDR3 contains 13 residues. Germline CDR1 and CDR2: MNHEY and SVGEGT. V lost 6 bases and J 7 bases, leaving 13 bases between the germline ends. The CDR3 sequence: CASSFTSRNEQFF. The CDR3 bases are TGTGCCAGCAGCTTTACTAGCCGAAATGAGCAGTTCTTC.

This clonotype has a count of ten or more. The CDR3 DNA reads as TGTGCCAGCAGTGATGGTGGCGGGAGGAGGTACAATGAGCAGTTCTTC. Translated: CASSDGGGRRYNEQFF. This sequence joins TRBV6-1 and TRBJ2-1; 8 positions agree with TRBD2. Germline lookup yields CDR1 MNHNS and CDR2 SASEGT. The trim removed 3 bases at V and 4 bases at J, leaving 8 bases unmatched. CDR3 length equals 16 residues.

This clonotype was detected many times. V is TRBV6-2 or TRBV6-3 and J is TRBJ1-2; a possible D gene is TRBD1 (5 bases). The CDR3 contains 15 residues. The germline V gene has CDR1 MNHEY and CDR2 SVGEGT. Trimming cost V 4 bases and J 0 bases, with 12 bases left between them. This CDR3 is CASSFRQPTNYGYTF. The CDR3 region has the DNA TGTGCCAGCAGTTTCCGACAGCCCACTAACTATGGCTACACCTTC.